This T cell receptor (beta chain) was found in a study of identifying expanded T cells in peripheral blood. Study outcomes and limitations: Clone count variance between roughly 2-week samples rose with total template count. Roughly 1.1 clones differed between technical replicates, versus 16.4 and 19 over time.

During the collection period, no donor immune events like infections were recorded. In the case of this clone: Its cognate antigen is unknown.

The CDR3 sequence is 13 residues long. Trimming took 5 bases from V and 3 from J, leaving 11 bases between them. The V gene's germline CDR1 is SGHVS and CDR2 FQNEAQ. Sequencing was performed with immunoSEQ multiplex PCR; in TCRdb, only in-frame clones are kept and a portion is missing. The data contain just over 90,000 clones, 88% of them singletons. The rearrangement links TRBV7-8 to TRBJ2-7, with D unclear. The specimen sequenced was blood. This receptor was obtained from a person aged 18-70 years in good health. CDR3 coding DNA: TGTGCCAGCAGCCGAAGAAGGGACTACGAGCAGTACTTC. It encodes CASSRRRDYEQYF.